The 15 T cell receptor beta chains listed next were all sequenced from one sample in a study of T cell responses to AZD1222 COVID-19 vaccine. Sequencing was performed with immunoSEQ multiplex PCR; in TCRdb, only in-frame clones are kept and a portion is missing. The sample yields roughly 140,000 clones, 92% seen once. The sample was peripheral blood, taken 28 days after the second AZD1222 dose. The receptors shown here come from an adult who received the AZD1222 COVID-19 vaccine.

V gene TRBV6-2 or TRBV6-3 combines with J gene TRBJ2-3; either TRBD1 or TRBD2 may fit D (5 bases each). V was trimmed by 0 bases and J by 0 bases, leaving 13 bases between them. In germline, CDR1 is MNHEY, CDR2 SVGEGT. This CDR3 has 17 amino acids. CDR3 protein: CASSYSMGPLSTDTQYF. DNA for the CDR3: TGTGCCAGCAGTTACTCGATGGGACCCCTGAGCACAGATACGCAGTATTTT.

The chain recombines TRBV6-5 with TRBJ1-1; D is unclear. Trimming took off 7 bases at V and 1 base at J, with 13 bases between the two ends. The CDR3 is made up of 14 amino acids. CDR1 and CDR2 from the germline V gene are MNHEY and SVGAGI. The CDR3 is CASTYSSGNTEAFF. CDR3 bases: TGTGCCAGCACCTACAGTTCAGGGAACACTGAAGCTTTCTTT.

The chain links TRBV5-1 to TRBJ2-7; a possible D gene is TRBD1 (5 bases). CDR1 is SGHRS, CDR2 YFSETQ, per germline. V dropped 1 base and J dropped 5 bases, with 10 bases sitting between them. This CDR3 region has 13 residues. Here the CDR3 DNA reads TGCGCCAGCAGCTTGTCAAAGGGGCACGAGCAGTACTTC. This sequence encodes CASSLSKGHEQYF.

The chain has TRBV9 and TRBJ2-1; the D gene is possibly TRBD2 (6 bases). V gave up 4 bases and J gave up 7 bases, with 15 bases separating them. Germline loops: CDR1 SGDLS, CDR2 YYNGEE. The CDR3 runs to 14 residues. Written as DNA, the CDR3 is TGTGCCAGCAGCTCGGGACTGCCGGGGAATGAGCAGTTCTTC. Translation: CASSSGLPGNEQFF.

The rearrangement joins TRBV7-9 to TRBJ2-2; no firm D call. Germline values: CDR1 SEHNR, CDR2 FQNEAQ (reference sequence). Between the trimmed V and J ends, which lost 5 bases and 0 bases, there was a span of 10 bases. The CDR3 contains 15 residues. CDR3 sequence (DNA): TGTGCCAGCAGCCTACACGACGCGAACACCGGGGAGCTGTTTTTT. Translated, it gives CASSLHDANTGELFF.

The J gene is TRBJ1-5, the V gene TRBV7-8; D uncertain. The CDR3 has 12 residues. The germline V gene has CDR1 SGHVS and CDR2 FQNEAQ. V shed 5 bases and J shed 4 bases, with 6 bases lying between them. CDR3 sequence: CASSPPNQPQHF. Written as DNA, the CDR3 is TGTGCCAGCAGCCCCCCAAATCAGCCCCAGCATTTT.

The J gene is TRBJ1-1, the V gene TRBV18; TRBD1 is a possible D gene (6 bases). The CDR3 runs 13 residues. Germline lookup yields CDR1 KGHSH and CDR2 LQKENI. Trimming took 4 bases from V and 1 from J, leaving 7 bases between them. The CDR3: CASSLDRNTEAFF. CDR3 in DNA: TGTGCCAGCTCACTGGACAGGAACACTGAAGCTTTCTTT.

This sequence joins TRBV7-9 and TRBJ2-6; D is ambiguous. Between the trimmed V and J ends, which lost 8 bases and 1 base, there was a span of 12 bases. The CDR3 has 15 residues. Germline assignment: CDR1 SEHNR and CDR2 FQNEAQ (reference sequence). In DNA form, the CDR3 reads TGTGCCAGCGAGCCTGGAACATCTGGGGCCAACGTCCTGACTTTC. It encodes CASEPGTSGANVLTF.

The chain is built from TRBV6-2 or TRBV6-3 and TRBJ2-7; D assignment may be TRBD1 or TRBD2 (5 bases each). This CDR3 has 13 amino acids. In germline, CDR1 is MNHEY, CDR2 SVGEGT. With 5 bases removed from V and 3 bases from J, the gap between germline ends came to 11 bases. The CDR3 is CASSPRGFYEQYV. CDR3 DNA sequence: TGTGCCAGCAGTCCCCGGGGCTTCTACGAGCAGTACGTC.

This clone was detected only a few times. The J gene is TRBJ1-1, the V gene TRBV10-3; 7 nucleotides agree with TRBD1. The germline CDR1 and CDR2 sequences are ENHRY and SYGVKD. The CDR3 runs 15 residues. Trimming cost V 10 bases and J 3 bases; bases outside gene matches: 14. In DNA, the CDR3 is TGTGCCACCCGACAGGGATTTTCCTCGGACACTGAAGCTTTCTTT. It codes for CATRQGFSSDTEAFF.

The chain has TRBV11-3 and TRBJ1-1, with D uncertain. V lost 4 bases and J 4 bases, leaving 10 bases between the germline ends. The CDR3 consists of 13 residues. CDR1 SGHNT and CDR2 YENEEA come from the germline V gene. The chain's CDR3 is CASSSGRTTEAFF. The CDR3 DNA follows: TGTGCCAGCAGCTCTGGACGGACCACTGAAGCTTTCTTT. Filled out from reference TRBV11-3 and TRBJ1-1, the complete variable domain reads EAGVVQSPRYKIIEKKQPVAFWCNPISGHNTLYWYLQNLGQGPELLIRYENEEAVDDSQLPKDRFSAERLKGVDSTLKIQPAELGDSAVYLCASSSGRTTEAFFGQGTRLTVV.

The genes are TRBV27 and TRBJ2-3; 7 positions match TRBD2. Germline assignment: CDR1 MNHEY and CDR2 SMNVEV (reference sequence). The CDR3 has 15 amino acids. After removal of 8 bases from V and 3 bases from J, the junction contained 11 bases not matched to a gene. In nucleotides, the CDR3 is TGTGCCAGCCGCCTGCGCGGGAGTAGAACAGATACGCAGTATTTT. This translates into CASRLRGSRTDTQYF.

This chain joins TRBV7-2 and TRBJ1-3; D remains ambiguous. This CDR3 contains 16 residues. Per the germline V gene, CDR1 is SGHTA and CDR2 is FQGNSA. V lost 1 base and J lost 0, with 10 bases in between. CDR3 loop: CASSLGVAHSGNTIYF. The CDR3 region has the DNA TGTGCCAGCAGCTTAGGAGTTGCCCACTCTGGAAACACCATATATTTT.

The J gene is TRBJ1-1, the V gene TRBV19; D not resolved. With 9 bases removed from V and 1 base from J, the gap between germline ends came to 12 bases. The CDR3 is made up of 13 amino acids. Germline assignment: CDR1 LNHDA and CDR2 SQIVND (reference sequence). Written as DNA, the CDR3 is TGTGCCAGCGAGCCGGAGTGGAACACTGAAGCTTTCTTT. Its protein product is CASEPEWNTEAFF. Using reference TRBV19 and TRBJ1-1 for the parts outside the CDR3, the full variable domain is DGGITQSPKYLFRKEGQNVTLSCEQNLNHDAMYWYRQDPGQGLRLIYYSQIVNDFQKGDIAEGYSVSREKKESFPLTVTSAQKNPTAFYLCASEPEWNTEAFFGQGTRLTVV.

The chain uses TRBV5-8 and TRBJ1-1; TRBD1 is a possible D gene (5 bases). V shed 4 bases and J shed 10 bases, with 14 bases lying between them. The CDR3 runs to 12 residues. The germline CDR1 and CDR2 sequences are SGHTS and YDEGEE. The CDR3 region is CASSEPQRGAFF. In nucleotides, the CDR3 is TGTGCCAGCAGCGAGCCTCAAAGGGGAGCTTTCTTT. Based on the CDR3 plus reference TRBV5-8 and TRBJ1-1, the full variable domain is EAGVTQSPTHLIKTRGQQATLRCSPISGHTSVYWYQQALGLGLQFLLWYDEGEERNRGNFPPRFSGRQFPNYSSELNVNALELEDSALYLCASSEPQRGAFFGQGTRLTVV.